The 5 T cell receptor beta chains reported below all come from one sample, sequenced in a study of blood T cell repertoires in COVID-19. TCRdb's table, derived via immunoSEQ multiplex PCR, lists solely in-frame clones and lacks some. Here the sample spans roughly 84,000 clones, approximately 86% being singletons. The sequenced material came from peripheral blood. The source is a man older than 75 with active or convalescent COVID-19.

This clone was seen only a few times. The V gene is TRBV27, the J gene TRBJ1-2, with 8 bases identical to TRBD1. The ends lost 6 bases at V and 6 bases at J; junction bases unmatched: 9. The CDR3 has 14 amino acids. The V gene's germline CDR1 is MNHEY and CDR2 SMNVEV (reference sequence). DNA for the CDR3: TGTGCCAGCAGACACGGACAGGGTGTCGATGGCTACACCTTC. Its translation is CASRHGQGVDGYTF.

The rearrangement joins TRBV19 to TRBJ2-3; TRBD1 aligns across 7 bases. Germline V gene data show CDR1 as LNHDA and CDR2 as SQIVND (reference sequence). With V trimmed by 0 bases and J by 5 bases, 5 bases remained unmatched. The CDR3 is made up of 15 amino acids. CDR3: CASSIESTGIDTQYF. In DNA, the CDR3 is TGTGCCAGTAGTATAGAATCGACAGGGATAGATACGCAGTATTTT.

The rearrangement uses TRBV5-5 and TRBJ2-1; unclear D gene. The germline gives CDR1 SGHKS, CDR2 YYEKEE (reference sequence). Trimming left V 0 bases short and J 0 bases short, with 13 bases between. The CDR3 runs 17 residues. The CDR3 region has the DNA TGTGCCAGCAGCTTGGAGGCTGGGCTGACCTCCTACAATGAGCAGTTCTTC. It encodes CASSLEAGLTSYNEQFF.

The chain couples TRBV29-1 to TRBJ2-3; TRBD1 matches at 9 bases. Germline V lookup: CDR1 SQVTM, CDR2 ANQGSEA. The CDR3 has 14 amino acids. J lost 4 bases, V lost 7 bases, and 9 bases had no gene match. In DNA form, the CDR3 reads TGCAGCGGAGGGGGGGACAGGGCCCCAGATACGCAGTATTTT. Translating it yields CSGGGDRAPDTQYF.

This CDR3 reads CASTGLREVSQPQHF. CDR3 coding DNA: TGTGCCAGTACGGGTTTGAGGGAGGTTTCTCAGCCCCAGCATTTT. The J gene is TRBJ1-5, the V gene TRBV19; D is ambiguous. This CDR3 is built from 15 residues. Trimming shortened V by 7 bases and J by 6 bases, and 19 bases separated the two germline ends. The V gene's germline CDR1 is LNHDA and CDR2 SQIVND (reference sequence).